The 25 T cell receptor beta chains given below trace back to one sample, sequenced in a study of identical twins (dated by TCRdb to the mid-2010s). The library was prepared using 5' RACE. TCRdb names Illumina HiSeq 2000 as the instrument used. TCRdb handled the public reads itself, with Q25 trimming in fastp and clone calling in MiXCR, and kept productive beta chains. Every entry covers one CDR3 protein and lists the most common genes and DNA from its rows. The table for this sample lists more than 1.5 million distinct CDR3 sequences; about 32% of them were counted only once. The ten largest clones represent more than 0.25% of the sample. What was sequenced was cord blood. These receptors all stem from a newborn girl in good health.

The chain joins TRBV15 to TRBJ2-4; perhaps TRBD2 as D (6 bases). Germline CDR1 LNHNV, CDR2 YYDKDF (reference sequence). V lost 1 base and J 0 bases, leaving 16 bases between the germline ends. CDR3 length equals 18 residues. The DNA for the CDR3 is TGTGCCACCAGCAGAGCAACTCCGGGACTCCTAGCCAAAAACATTCAGTACTTC. Translating gives CATSRATPGLLAKNIQYF. The full variable domain, with the rest looked up from reference TRBV15 and TRBJ2-4, is DAMVIQNPRYQVTQFGKPVTLSCSQTLNHNVMYWYQQKSSQAPKLLFHYYDKDFNNEADTPDNFQSRRPNTSFCFLDIRSPGLGDTAMYLCATSRATPGLLAKNIQYFGAGTRLSVL.

The chain combines TRBV24-1 with TRBJ2-6, with unresolved D. Germline loops: CDR1 KGHDR, CDR2 SFDVKD. This CDR3 is 17 amino acids long. The ends were cut back, 1 base at V and 1 base at J, with 10 bases in the middle. The CDR3 spells CATSDFDTLSGANVLTF. DNA for the CDR3: TGTGCCACCAGTGATTTCGACACATTGTCTGGGGCCAACGTCCTGACTTTC.

This rearrangement joins TRBV5-1 to TRBJ1-1, with 11 bases that match TRBD1. Germline CDR1 and CDR2: SGHRS and YFSETQ. The CDR3 has 16 amino acids. Losses at the gene ends were 4 bases for V and 5 bases for J; bases not matched to a gene: 10. The CDR3 is CASSALTGTGGTEAFF. The CDR3, as DNA: TGCGCCAGCAGCGCTTTAACCGGGACAGGGGGGACTGAAGCTTTCTTT.

The V gene is TRBV4-1, the J gene TRBJ2-7; possible D gene TRBD2, 6 bases. V dropped 1 base and J dropped 0 bases, with 13 bases sitting between them. CDR3 length: 16 amino acids. In germline, CDR1 is MGHRA, CDR2 YSYEKL. CDR3 residues: CASSQVAADYSYEQYF. The CDR3 coding sequence is TGCGCCAGCAGCCAAGTCGCCGCGGACTACTCCTACGAGCAGTACTTC.

There are a few counts of this clonotype. The rearrangement joins TRBV5-1 to TRBJ1-2; the D gene is possibly TRBD1 (5 bases). CDR3 length equals 14 residues. The V gene's germline CDR1 is SGHRS and CDR2 YFSETQ. Trimming removed 2 bases from V and 2 bases from J, with 10 bases in between. The CDR3 reads CASSFDKGNYGYTF. For the CDR3, the DNA is TGCGCCAGCAGCTTTGACAAGGGGAACTATGGCTACACCTTC.

The gene calls are TRBV25-1 and TRBJ2-6; D possibly matches TRBD1 or TRBD2 (5 bases each). Trimming took off 2 bases at V and 0 bases at J, with 11 bases between the two ends. CDR1 and CDR2 from the germline V gene are MGHDK and SYGVNS. The CDR3 has 17 residues. This CDR3 reads CASSEGTGRSGANVLTF. The CDR3 nucleotides are TGTGCCAGCAGTGAAGGGACCGGACGCTCTGGGGCCAACGTCCTGACTTTC.

In this sample, this clonotype turned up a few times. CDR3 sequence reads: CASSPSSGATDTQYF. The CDR3 DNA reads as TGTGCCAGCAGCCCATCAAGCGGGGCCACAGATACGCAGTATTTT. This chain connects TRBV3-1 to TRBJ2-3, with 7 bases identical to TRBD2. The CDR3 is 15 residues long. Germline CDR1 is LGHDT and CDR2 is YNNKEL (reference sequence). J lost 2 bases, V lost 4 bases, and 6 bases had no gene match.

The genes are TRBV7-8 and TRBJ1-2; D perhaps matches TRBD1 (5 bases). V was shortened by 4 bases and J by 3 bases, with 15 bases between the two germline ends. The CDR3 is made up of 15 amino acids. Germline values: CDR1 SGHVS, CDR2 FQNEAQ. The CDR3 DNA sequence: TGTGCCAGCAGCTCTACCAGGGTCTTGGACTATGGCTACACCTTC. It encodes CASSSTRVLDYGYTF.

This clonotype has just a few counts. The V and J genes are TRBV19 and TRBJ2-5, with D perhaps assigned TRBD1 or TRBD2 (5 bases each). Germline V gene lookup returns CDR1 LNHDA and CDR2 SQIVND (reference sequence). CDR3 length: 15 amino acids. Trimming removed 3 bases at V and 6 bases at J, with 17 bases between. This CDR3 reads CASSILGDLRKTQYF. DNA for the CDR3: TGTGCCAGTAGTATTCTCGGGGACCTAAGGAAGACCCAGTACTTC.

This clonotype occurred a few times. The chain combines TRBV20-1 with TRBJ2-3, with 7 bases matching TRBD1. The ends lost 3 bases at V and 2 bases at J; junction bases unmatched: 2. The CDR3 sequence is 13 residues long. The germline V gene has CDR1 DFQATT and CDR2 SNEGSKA (reference sequence). The CDR3 loop reads CSARGQITDTQYF. The CDR3 DNA is TGCAGTGCTAGGGGACAGATCACAGATACGCAGTATTTT.

The rearrangement joins TRBV15 to TRBJ2-1; D is perhaps TRBD1 (5 bases). The CDR3 contains 13 residues. CDR1 LNHNV and CDR2 YYDKDF come from the germline V gene (reference sequence). V lost 0 bases to trimming and J lost 15 bases, with 15 bases between them. CDR3 region: CATSRDLPGLGFF. CDR3 nucleotides: TGTGCCACCAGCAGAGATCTTCCAGGGCTCGGGTTCTTC.

This chain uses TRBV6-5 with TRBJ2-3, with 7 bases aligning to TRBD1. This CDR3 is built from 16 residues. With V trimmed by 0 bases and J by 4 bases, 7 bases remained unmatched. CDR1 MNHEY and CDR2 SVGAGI come from the germline V gene. CDR3 nucleotide sequence: TGTGCCAGCAGTTACTCCTATCTAGGGGGCCCAGATACGCAGTATTTT. Translated, it gives CASSYSYLGGPDTQYF.

This clonotype was observed a single time. The chain is built from TRBV6-5 and TRBJ1-1; a possible D gene is TRBD1 (6 bases). CDR3 size: 12 residues. Trimming removed 0 bases from V and 13 bases from J, with 12 bases in between. The V gene's germline CDR1 is MNHEY and CDR2 SVGAGI. The CDR3 spells CASSYSTGSSFF. The DNA for the CDR3 is TGTGCCAGCAGTTACTCGACAGGCAGTAGTTTCTTT.

This clonotype occurred a few times. This chain connects TRBV29-1 to TRBJ2-7; D might be TRBD1 (6 bases). This CDR3 is built from 11 residues. V lost 6 bases to trimming and J lost 2 bases, with 8 bases between them. The germline V gene has CDR1 SQVTM and CDR2 ANQGSEA. The DNA for the CDR3 is TGCAGCGTGAGGACAGCCTACGAGCAGTACTTC. This sequence encodes CSVRTAYEQYF.

V gene TRBV12-3 or TRBV12-4 combines with J gene TRBJ2-1; D perhaps matches TRBD1 (6 bases). V lost 8 bases, J lost 5 bases, and 16 bases lay in between. The CDR3 sequence is 14 residues long. The CDR3 sequence is CASAADSPHNEQFF. CDR3 bases: TGTGCCAGCGCCGCGGACAGCCCCCACAATGAGCAGTTCTTC.

This clonotype showed up many times. This chain uses TRBV6-6 with TRBJ2-1; D not resolved. V gave up 2 bases and J gave up 12 bases, with 8 bases separating them. Germline assignment: CDR1 MNHNY and CDR2 SVGAGI (reference sequence). The CDR3 loop spans 11 amino acids. Here the CDR3 DNA reads TGTGCCAGCAGTTACCAGTTCGGGCAGTTCTTC. Translation: CASSYQFGQFF.

In its sample, this clonotype was seen a few times. The CDR3 loop reads CASSSGAGEVVHGYTF. CDR3 bases: TGTGCCAGCAGTTCTGGGGCCGGCGAGGTAGTGCATGGCTACACCTTC. The V gene is TRBV7-9, the J gene TRBJ1-2, with D maybe TRBD1 (5 bases). The CDR3 sequence is 16 residues long. From germline, CDR1 is SEHNR and CDR2 FQNEAQ (reference sequence). Trimming shortened V by 6 bases and J by 6 bases, and 23 bases separated the two germline ends.

In this sample, this clonotype turned up a few times. V is TRBV25-1 and J is TRBJ1-5; weak D call: TRBD1 (5 bases). V dropped 4 bases and J dropped 4 bases, with 8 bases sitting between them. The germline V gene has CDR1 MGHDK and CDR2 SYGVNS. The CDR3 covers 13 residues. CDR3 amino acids: CASSGKGNQPQHF. For the CDR3, the DNA is TGTGCCAGCAGTGGAAAGGGGAATCAGCCCCAGCATTTT.

The chain employs TRBV3-1 and TRBJ1-5; maybe TRBD1 (5 bases). Between the trimmed V and J ends, which lost 0 bases and 2 bases, there was a span of 8 bases. This CDR3 comprises 15 residues. Germline V gives CDR1 LGHDT, CDR2 YNNKEL (reference sequence). The CDR3 loop is CASSQDLRGNQPQHF. In DNA form, the CDR3 reads TGTGCCAGCAGCCAAGATCTCAGGGGCAATCAGCCCCAGCATTTT.

The gene calls are TRBV20-1 and TRBJ2-1; 8 bases align to TRBD2. The end of the DNA aligns better with TRBJ2-7, so the J call may be wrong. CDR1 is DFQATT and CDR2 is SNEGSKA in the germline V gene (reference sequence). There are 14 residues in the CDR3. CDR3 sequence (DNA): TGCAGTGCCACACGGGGGGGCGGGTACAATGAGCAGTACTTC. It is translated as CSATRGGGYNEQYF.

In DNA, the CDR3 is TGTGCCAGCAGCGTAGCCGGGGACAGCTCCTACAATGAGCAGTTCTTC. This encodes CASSVAGDSSYNEQFF. This chain links TRBV9 with TRBJ2-1; 7 positions match TRBD1. Germline CDR1 SGDLS, CDR2 YYNGEE. This CDR3 has 16 amino acids. V gave up 0 bases and J gave up 0 bases; unmatched junction bases: 3.

This clonotype was found many times. The CDR3 coding sequence is TGTGCCAGCAGGATCGGGACCGCCTACGAGCAGTACTTC. Amino acid sequence: CASRIGTAYEQYF. V is TRBV12-3 or TRBV12-4 and J is TRBJ2-7; D assignment may be TRBD1 or TRBD2 (5 bases each). Trimming removed 6 bases from V and 2 bases from J, with 11 bases in between. The CDR3 is 13 residues long.

This clonotype has only a few counts. The gene calls are TRBV12-3 or TRBV12-4 and TRBJ2-1, with 9 bases identical to TRBD2. V shed 7 bases, J shed 2 bases, and the junction held 6 bases outside the gene matches. There are 15 residues in the CDR3. In DNA form, the CDR3 reads TGTGCCAGCACCGAGACTAGCGGCCCCTACAATGAGCAGTTCTTC. Its translation: CASTETSGPYNEQFF.

This clonotype was seen many times. This chain joins TRBV3-1 and TRBJ2-1; D is ambiguous. The length of the CDR3 is 16 residues. V was pared by 1 base and J by 2 bases, with 12 bases between. CDR1 LGHDT and CDR2 YNNKEL come from the germline V gene (reference sequence). In DNA form, the CDR3 reads TGTGCCAGCAGCCAAGTTACAGCGTCCCCCTACAATGAGCAGTTCTTC. It codes for CASSQVTASPYNEQFF.

The V and J genes are TRBV20-1 and TRBJ2-1, with D perhaps TRBD2 (6 bases). The J call may be incorrect, as the DNA end agrees better with TRBJ2-7. In germline, CDR1 is DFQATT, CDR2 SNEGSKA (reference sequence). CDR3 size: 14 residues. The DNA of the CDR3 is TGCAGTGCTAGAGAGTGGACTAACTCCAATGAGCAGTACTTC. Translating it yields CSAREWTNSNEQYF.